The sample holds a few counts of the clone carrying this TCR beta chain. Its specificity is not known. This entry comes from a study of CD8 T cells in ankylosing spondylitis. Findings and caveats of the study: Blood from ankylosing spondylitis patients appeared to carry a characteristic roughly eight-variant TCR beta motif. As reported, disease-linked clones showed significant enrichment in matched ankylosing spondylitis synovial fluid. Disease-linked clones bore a CD8+ phenotype, appearing relatively rarely in peripheral blood.

The germline V and J ends were trimmed by 0 bases and 4 bases, with 15 bases remaining between them. CDR1 is LGHNA, CDR2 YNFKEQ, per germline. The CDR3 has 16 amino acids. TCRdb re-called the 5' RACE reads with MiXCR, one entry per CDR3 protein. The sample shows fewer than 250,000 distinct CDR3 sequences, 32% of them seen only once. Sequenced input: blood, either unsorted or a sorted T cell fraction (not recorded which). The source of this sequence is a male donor with ankylosing spondylitis or in good health (not recorded which). This chain links TRBV4-2 with TRBJ1-2; D ambiguous. CDR3 bases: TGTGCCAGCAGCCAAGAAGCGGGAATACGGCGCTATGGCTACACCTTC. This sequence encodes CASSQEAGIRRYGYTF.